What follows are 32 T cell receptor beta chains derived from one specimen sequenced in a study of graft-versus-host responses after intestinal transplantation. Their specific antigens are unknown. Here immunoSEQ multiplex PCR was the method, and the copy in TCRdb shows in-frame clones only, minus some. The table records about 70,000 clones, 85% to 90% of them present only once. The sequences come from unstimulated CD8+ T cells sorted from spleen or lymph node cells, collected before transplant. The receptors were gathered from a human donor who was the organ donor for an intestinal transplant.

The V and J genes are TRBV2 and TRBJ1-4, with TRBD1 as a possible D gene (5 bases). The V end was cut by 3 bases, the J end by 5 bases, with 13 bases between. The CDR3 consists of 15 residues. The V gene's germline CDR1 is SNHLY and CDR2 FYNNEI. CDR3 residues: CASSDFQGWNEKLFF. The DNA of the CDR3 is TGTGCCAGCAGTGATTTTCAGGGCTGGAATGAAAAACTGTTTTTT. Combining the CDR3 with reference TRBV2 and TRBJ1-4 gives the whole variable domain EPEVTQTPSHQVTQMGQEVILRCVPISNHLYFYWYRQILGQKVEFLVSFYNNEISEKSEIFDDQFSVERPDGSNFTLKIRSTKLEDSAMYFCASSDFQGWNEKLFFGSGTQLSVL.

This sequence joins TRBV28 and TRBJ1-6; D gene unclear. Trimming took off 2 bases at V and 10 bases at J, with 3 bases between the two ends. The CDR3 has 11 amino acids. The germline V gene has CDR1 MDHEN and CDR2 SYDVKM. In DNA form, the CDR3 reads TGTGCCAGCAGTTTAGGCTCACCCCTCCACTTT. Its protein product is CASSLGSPLHF.

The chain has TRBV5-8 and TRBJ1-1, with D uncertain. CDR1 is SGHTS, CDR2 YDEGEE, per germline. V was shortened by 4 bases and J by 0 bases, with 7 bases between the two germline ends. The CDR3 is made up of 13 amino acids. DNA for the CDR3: TGTGCCAGCAGCGAGGTGGTGAACACTGAAGCTTTCTTT. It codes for CASSEVVNTEAFF.

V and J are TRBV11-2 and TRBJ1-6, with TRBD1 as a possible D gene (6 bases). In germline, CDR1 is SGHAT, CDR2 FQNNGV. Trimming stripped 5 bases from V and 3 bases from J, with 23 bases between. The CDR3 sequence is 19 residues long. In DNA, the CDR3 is TGTGCCAGCAGCGGAAGGACAGCAGATAGATCATTCTATAATTCACCCCTCCACTTT. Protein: CASSGRTADRSFYNSPLHF.

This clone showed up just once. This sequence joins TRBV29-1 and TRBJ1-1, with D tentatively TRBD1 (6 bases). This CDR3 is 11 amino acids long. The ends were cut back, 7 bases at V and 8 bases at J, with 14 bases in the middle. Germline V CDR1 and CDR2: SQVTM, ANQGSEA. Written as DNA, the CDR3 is TGCAGCGCTCCGGGGGGGGGCGAAGCTTTCTTT. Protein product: CSAPGGGEAFF.

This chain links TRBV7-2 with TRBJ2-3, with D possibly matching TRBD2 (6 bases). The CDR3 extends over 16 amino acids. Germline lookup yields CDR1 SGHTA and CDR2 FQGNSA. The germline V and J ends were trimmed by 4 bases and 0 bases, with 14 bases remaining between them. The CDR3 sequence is CASSSGGVGSTDTQYF. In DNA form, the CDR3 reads TGTGCCAGCAGCTCCGGGGGTGTTGGGAGCACAGATACGCAGTATTTT.

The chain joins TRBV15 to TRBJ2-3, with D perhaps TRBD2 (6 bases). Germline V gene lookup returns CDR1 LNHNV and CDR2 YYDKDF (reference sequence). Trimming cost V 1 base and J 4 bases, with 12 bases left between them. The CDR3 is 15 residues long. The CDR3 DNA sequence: TGTGCCACCAGCAGAGGACGGAGGGGTTCAGATACGCAGTATTTT. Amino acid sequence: CATSRGRRGSDTQYF.

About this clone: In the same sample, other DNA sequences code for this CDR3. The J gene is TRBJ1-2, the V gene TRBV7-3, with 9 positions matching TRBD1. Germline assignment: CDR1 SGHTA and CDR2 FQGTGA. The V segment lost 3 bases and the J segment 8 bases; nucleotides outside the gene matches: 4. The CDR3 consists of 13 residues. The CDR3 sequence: CASSLDRGYGYTF. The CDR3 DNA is TGTGCCAGCAGCTTGGACAGGGGATACGGCTACACCTTC.

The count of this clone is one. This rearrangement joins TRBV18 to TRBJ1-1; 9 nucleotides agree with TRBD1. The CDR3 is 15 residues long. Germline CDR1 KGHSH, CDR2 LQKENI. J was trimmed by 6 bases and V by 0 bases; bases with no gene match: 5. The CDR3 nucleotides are TGTGCCAGCTCACCACCGACAGGGGGATTGGCTGAAGCTTTCTTT. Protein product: CASSPPTGGLAEAFF.

The CDR3, as DNA: TGTGCCAGCAGTAGACAGGGTCATAATTCACCCCTCCACTTT. Its translation: CASSRQGHNSPLHF. The genes are TRBV27 and TRBJ1-6; TRBD1 aligns across 7 bases. The trim removed 5 bases at V and 5 bases at J, leaving 3 bases unmatched. CDR3 length: 14 residues. The germline CDR1 and CDR2 sequences are MNHEY and SMNVEV (reference sequence).

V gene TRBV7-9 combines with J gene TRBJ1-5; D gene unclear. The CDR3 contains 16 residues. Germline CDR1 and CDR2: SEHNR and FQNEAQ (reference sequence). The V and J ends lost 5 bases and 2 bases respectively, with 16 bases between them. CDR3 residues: CASSRVGVGGNQPQHF. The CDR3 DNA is TGTGCCAGCAGCCGCGTAGGAGTCGGGGGCAATCAGCCCCAGCATTTT.

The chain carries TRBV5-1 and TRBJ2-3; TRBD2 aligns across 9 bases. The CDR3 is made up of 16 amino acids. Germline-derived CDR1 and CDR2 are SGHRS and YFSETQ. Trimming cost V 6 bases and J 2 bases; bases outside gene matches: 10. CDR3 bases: TGCGCCAGCACCAGGGGTCCTAGCGGGACCACAGATACGCAGTATTTT. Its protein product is CASTRGPSGTTDTQYF.

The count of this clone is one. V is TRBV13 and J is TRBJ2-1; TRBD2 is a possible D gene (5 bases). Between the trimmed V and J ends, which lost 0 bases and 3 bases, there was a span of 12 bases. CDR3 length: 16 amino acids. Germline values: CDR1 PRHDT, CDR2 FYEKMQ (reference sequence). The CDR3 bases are TGTGCCAGCAGCTTAGGCCGGGAAGTTGGCTACAATGAGCAGTTCTTC. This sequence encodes CASSLGREVGYNEQFF.

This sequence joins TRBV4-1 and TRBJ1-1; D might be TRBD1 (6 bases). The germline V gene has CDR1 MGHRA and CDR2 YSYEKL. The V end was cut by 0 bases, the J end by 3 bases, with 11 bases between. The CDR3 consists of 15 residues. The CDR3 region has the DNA TGCGCCAGCAGCCAAGATCAAGGGGGGGACACTGAAGCTTTCTTT. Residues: CASSQDQGGDTEAFF.

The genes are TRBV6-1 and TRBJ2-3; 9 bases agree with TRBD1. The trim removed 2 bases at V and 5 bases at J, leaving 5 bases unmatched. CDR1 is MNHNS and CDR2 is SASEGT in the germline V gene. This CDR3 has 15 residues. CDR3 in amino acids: CASSETGGFGDTQYF. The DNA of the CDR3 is TGTGCCAGCAGTGAAACAGGGGGCTTTGGAGATACGCAGTATTTT.

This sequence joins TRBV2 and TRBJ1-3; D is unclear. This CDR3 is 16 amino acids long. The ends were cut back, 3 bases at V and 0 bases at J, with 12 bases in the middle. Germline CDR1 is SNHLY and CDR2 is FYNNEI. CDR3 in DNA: TGTGCCAGCAGTGACTGGGCCCAAGTCTCTGGAAACACCATATATTTT. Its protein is CASSDWAQVSGNTIYF.

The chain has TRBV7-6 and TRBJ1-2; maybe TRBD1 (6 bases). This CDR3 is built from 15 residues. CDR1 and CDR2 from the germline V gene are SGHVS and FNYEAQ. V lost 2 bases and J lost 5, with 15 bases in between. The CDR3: CASSLSIGQGYGYTF. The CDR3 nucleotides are TGTGCCAGCAGCTTAAGTATTGGGCAGGGGTATGGCTACACCTTC.

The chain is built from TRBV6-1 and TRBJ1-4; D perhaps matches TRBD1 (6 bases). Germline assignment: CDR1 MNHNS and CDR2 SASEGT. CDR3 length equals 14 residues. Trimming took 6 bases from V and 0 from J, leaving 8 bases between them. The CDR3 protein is CASSNRATNEKLFF. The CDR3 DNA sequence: TGTGCCAGCAGCAACAGGGCAACTAATGAAAAACTGTTTTTT.

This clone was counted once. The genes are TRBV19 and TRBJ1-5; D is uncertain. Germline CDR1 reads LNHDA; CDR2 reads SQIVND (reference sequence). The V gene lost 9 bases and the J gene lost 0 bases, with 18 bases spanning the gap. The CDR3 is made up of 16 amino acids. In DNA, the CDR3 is TGTGCCAGCACTCCTTTGAGGTTGGCTAGCAATCAGCCCCAGCATTTT. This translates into CASTPLRLASNQPQHF.

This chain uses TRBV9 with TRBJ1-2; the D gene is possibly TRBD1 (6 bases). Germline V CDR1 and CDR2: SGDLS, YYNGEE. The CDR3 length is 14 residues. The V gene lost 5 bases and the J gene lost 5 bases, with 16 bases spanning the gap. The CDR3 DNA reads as TGTGCCAGCAGTCGTCCCGGGACACTATATGGCTACACCTTC. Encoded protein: CASSRPGTLYGYTF.

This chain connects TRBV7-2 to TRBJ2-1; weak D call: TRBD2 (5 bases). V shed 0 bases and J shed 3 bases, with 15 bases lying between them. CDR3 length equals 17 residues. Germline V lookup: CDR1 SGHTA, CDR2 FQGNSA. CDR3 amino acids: CASSLAGGVRDYNEQFF. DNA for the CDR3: TGTGCCAGCAGCTTAGCGGGCGGTGTGAGGGACTACAATGAGCAGTTCTTC.

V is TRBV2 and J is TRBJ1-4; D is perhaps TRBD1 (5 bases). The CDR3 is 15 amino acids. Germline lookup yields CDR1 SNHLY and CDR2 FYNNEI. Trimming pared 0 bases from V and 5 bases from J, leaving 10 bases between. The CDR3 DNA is TGTGCCAGCAGTGAAGCCTCCGGGGGGAATGAAAAACTGTTTTTT. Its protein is CASSEASGGNEKLFF.

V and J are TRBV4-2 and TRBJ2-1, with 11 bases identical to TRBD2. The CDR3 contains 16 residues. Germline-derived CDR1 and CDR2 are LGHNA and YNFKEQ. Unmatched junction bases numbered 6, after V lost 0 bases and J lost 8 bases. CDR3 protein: CASSQDTGTSGYEQFF. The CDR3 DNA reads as TGTGCCAGCAGCCAAGATACCGGGACTAGCGGCTATGAGCAGTTCTTC.

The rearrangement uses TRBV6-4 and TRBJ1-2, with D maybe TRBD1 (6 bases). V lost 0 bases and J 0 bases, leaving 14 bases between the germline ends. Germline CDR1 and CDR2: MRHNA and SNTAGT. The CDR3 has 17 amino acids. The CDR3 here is CASSDSTGKAANYGYTF. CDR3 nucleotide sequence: TGTGCCAGCAGTGACTCGACAGGAAAAGCGGCTAACTATGGCTACACCTTC.

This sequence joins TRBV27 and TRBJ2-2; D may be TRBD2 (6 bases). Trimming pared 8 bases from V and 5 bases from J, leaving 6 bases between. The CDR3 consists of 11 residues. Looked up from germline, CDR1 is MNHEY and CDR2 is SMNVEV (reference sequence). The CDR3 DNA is TGTGCCAGCGCGGGGACCGGGGAGCTGTTTTTT. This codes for CASAGTGELFF.

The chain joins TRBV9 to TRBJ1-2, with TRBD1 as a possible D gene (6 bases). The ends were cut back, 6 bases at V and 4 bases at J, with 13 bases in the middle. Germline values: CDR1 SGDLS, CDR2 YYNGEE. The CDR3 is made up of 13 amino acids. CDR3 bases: TGTGCCAGCACCAAACCGGACAGCTATGGCTACACCTTC. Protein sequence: CASTKPDSYGYTF.

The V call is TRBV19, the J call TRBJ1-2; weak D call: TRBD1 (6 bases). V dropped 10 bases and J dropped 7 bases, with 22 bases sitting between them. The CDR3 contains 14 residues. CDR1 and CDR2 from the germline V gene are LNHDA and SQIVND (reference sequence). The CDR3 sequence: CATPAPGTMSGYTF. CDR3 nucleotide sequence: TGTGCCACCCCAGCCCCAGGGACAATGTCTGGCTACACCTTC.

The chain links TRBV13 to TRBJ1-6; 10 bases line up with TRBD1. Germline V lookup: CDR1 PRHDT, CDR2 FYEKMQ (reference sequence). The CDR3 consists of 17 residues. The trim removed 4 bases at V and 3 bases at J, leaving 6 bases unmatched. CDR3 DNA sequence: TGTGCCAGCAGCTCCCGGGACAGGGGAAACTATAATTCACCCCTCCACTTT. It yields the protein CASSSRDRGNYNSPLHF.

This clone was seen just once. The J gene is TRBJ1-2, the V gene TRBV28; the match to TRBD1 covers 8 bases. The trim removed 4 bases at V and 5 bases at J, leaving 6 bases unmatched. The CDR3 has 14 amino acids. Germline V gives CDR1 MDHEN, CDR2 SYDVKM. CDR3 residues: CASSSPGQEYGYTF. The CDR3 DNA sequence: TGTGCCAGCAGTTCCCCGGGACAGGAATATGGCTACACCTTC.

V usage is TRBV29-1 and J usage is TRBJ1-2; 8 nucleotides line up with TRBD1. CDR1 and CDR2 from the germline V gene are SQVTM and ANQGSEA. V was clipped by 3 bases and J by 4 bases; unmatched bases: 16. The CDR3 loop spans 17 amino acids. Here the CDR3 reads CSVDRTGPQGASYGYTF. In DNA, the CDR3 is TGCAGCGTTGATCGAACGGGACCCCAGGGGGCGAGCTATGGCTACACCTTC.

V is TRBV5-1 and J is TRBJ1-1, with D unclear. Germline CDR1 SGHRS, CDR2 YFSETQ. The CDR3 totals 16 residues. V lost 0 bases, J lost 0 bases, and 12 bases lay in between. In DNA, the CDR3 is TGCGCCAGCAGCTTGGCCCAAGGAGCTATGAACACTGAAGCTTTCTTT. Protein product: CASSLAQGAMNTEAFF.

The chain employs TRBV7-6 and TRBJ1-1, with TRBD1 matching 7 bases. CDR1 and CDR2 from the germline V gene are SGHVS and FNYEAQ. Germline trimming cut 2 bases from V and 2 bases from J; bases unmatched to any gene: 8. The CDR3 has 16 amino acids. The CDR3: CASSLRGGQANTEAFF. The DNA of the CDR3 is TGTGCCAGCAGCTTACGGGGAGGACAGGCCAACACTGAAGCTTTCTTT.